This TCR beta chain was captured in a study of T cell responses to AZD1222 COVID-19 vaccine. Study at large: Analyses pooled second doses at about 4 or about 12 weeks.

Per the germline V gene, CDR1 is SGHRS and CDR2 is YFSETQ. V lost 0 bases, J lost 4 bases, and 6 bases lay in between. The CDR3 extends over 13 amino acids. Study findings and constraints: In a largely white British group with more females than males, clonal diversity was possibly underestimated. Nearly half of spike-specific TCRs reportedly go after variant regions that carry no mutations.

Notes on this clone: Its antigen is undetermined.

The repertoire was sequenced with immunoSEQ multiplex PCR; TCRdb's copy has only in-frame clones and lacks some. The sample lists about 140,000 clones; 80% to 95% were seen once. The receptor was isolated from an adult in good health. The chain carries TRBV5-1 and TRBJ2-3; no definite D call. The sample was peripheral blood, taken on day 0 of AZD1222 vaccination. CDR3 sequence (DNA): TGCGCCAGCAGCTTGGGTGTGCCAGATACGCAGTATTTT. Translation: CASSLGVPDTQYF.